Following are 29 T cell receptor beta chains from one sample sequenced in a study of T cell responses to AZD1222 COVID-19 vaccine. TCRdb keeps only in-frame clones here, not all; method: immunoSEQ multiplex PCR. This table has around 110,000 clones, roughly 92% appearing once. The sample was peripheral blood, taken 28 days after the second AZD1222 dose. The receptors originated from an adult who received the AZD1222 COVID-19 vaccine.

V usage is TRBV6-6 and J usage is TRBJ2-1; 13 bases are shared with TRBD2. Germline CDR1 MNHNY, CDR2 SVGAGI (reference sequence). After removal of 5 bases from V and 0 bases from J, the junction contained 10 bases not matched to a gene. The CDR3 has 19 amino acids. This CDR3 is CASSRLGLAGTSSYNEQFF. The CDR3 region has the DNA TGTGCCAGCAGTCGGTTGGGACTAGCGGGAACGAGCTCCTACAATGAGCAGTTCTTC.

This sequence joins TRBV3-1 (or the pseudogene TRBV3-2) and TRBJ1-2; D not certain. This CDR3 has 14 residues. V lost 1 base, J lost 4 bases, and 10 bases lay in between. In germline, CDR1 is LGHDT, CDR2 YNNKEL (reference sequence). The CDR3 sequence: CASSQVGEFYGYTF. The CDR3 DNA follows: TGTGCCAGCAGCCAAGTTGGGGAGTTCTATGGCTACACCTTC.

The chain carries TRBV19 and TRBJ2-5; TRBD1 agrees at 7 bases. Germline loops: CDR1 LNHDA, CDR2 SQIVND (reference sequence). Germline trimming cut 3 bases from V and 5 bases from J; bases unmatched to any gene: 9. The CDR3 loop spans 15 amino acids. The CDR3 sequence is CASSIPRQGAETQYF. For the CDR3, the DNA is TGTGCCAGTAGTATTCCTCGACAGGGTGCTGAGACCCAGTACTTC.

The CDR3 region has the DNA TGTGCCAGCAGCGAACTGGGACACTATGGCTACACCTTC. Protein sequence: CASSELGHYGYTF. The rearrangement joins TRBV9 to TRBJ1-2, with TRBD1 as a possible D gene (5 bases). This CDR3 is built from 13 residues. V lost 3 bases and J 3 bases, leaving 9 bases between the germline ends. Germline loops: CDR1 SGDLS, CDR2 YYNGEE.

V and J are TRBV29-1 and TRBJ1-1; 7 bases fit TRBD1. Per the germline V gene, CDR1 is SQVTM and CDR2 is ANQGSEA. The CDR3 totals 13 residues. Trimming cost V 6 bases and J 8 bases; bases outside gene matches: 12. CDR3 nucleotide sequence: TGCAGCGTCTTAAAACCGGGACAGAAAGAAGCTTTCTTT. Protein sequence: CSVLKPGQKEAFF.

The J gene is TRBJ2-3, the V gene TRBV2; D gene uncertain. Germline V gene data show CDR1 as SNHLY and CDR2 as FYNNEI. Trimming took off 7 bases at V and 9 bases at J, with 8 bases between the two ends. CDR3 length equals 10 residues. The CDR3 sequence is CASMGLTQYF. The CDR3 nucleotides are TGTGCCAGCATGGGCTTGACGCAGTATTTT.

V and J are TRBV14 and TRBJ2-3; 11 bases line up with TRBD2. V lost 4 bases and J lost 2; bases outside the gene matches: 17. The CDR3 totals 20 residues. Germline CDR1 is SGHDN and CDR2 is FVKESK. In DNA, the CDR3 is TGTGCCAGCAGCCCCCGACTAGCGGGAACCCAATTAGAATTCACAGATACGCAGTATTTT. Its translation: CASSPRLAGTQLEFTDTQYF.

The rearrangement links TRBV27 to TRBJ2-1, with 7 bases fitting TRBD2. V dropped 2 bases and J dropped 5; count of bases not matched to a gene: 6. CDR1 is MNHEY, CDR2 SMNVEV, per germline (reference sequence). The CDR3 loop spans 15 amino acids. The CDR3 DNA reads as TGTGCCAGCAGTTTAAGGCTAGCGGTAAACAATGAGCAGTTCTTC. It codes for CASSLRLAVNNEQFF.

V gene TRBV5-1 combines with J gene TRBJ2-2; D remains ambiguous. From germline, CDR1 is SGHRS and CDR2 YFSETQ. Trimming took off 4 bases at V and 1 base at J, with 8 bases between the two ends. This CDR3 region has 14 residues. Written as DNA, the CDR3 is TGCGCCAGCAGCCCCCAGCTGAACACCGGGGAGCTGTTTTTT. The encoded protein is CASSPQLNTGELFF.

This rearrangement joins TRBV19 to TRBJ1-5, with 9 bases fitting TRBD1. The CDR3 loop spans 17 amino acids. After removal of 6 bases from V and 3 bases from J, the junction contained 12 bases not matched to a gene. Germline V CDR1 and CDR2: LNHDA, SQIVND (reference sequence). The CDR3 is CASRSATGGHFNQPQHF. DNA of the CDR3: TGTGCCAGTAGATCGGCGACAGGGGGGCACTTCAATCAGCCCCAGCATTTT.

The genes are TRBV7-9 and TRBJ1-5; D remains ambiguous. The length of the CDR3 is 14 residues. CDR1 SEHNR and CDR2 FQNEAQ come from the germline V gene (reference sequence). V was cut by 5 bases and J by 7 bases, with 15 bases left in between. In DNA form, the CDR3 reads TGTGCCAGCAGCAACGACCTTTGGCGGCAGCCCCAGCATTTT. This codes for CASSNDLWRQPQHF.

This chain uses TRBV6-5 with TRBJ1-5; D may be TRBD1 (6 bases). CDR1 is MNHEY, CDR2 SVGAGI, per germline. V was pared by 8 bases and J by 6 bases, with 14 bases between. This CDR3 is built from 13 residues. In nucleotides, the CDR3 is TGTGCCAGCGGGGGGGACAATCGTCAGCCCCAGCATTTT. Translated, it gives CASGGDNRQPQHF.

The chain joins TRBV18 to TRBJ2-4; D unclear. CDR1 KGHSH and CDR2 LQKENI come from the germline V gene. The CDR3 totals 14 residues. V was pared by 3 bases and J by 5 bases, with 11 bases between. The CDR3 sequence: CASSPAQVENIQYF. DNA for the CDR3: TGTGCCAGCTCACCCGCGCAGGTCGAAAACATTCAGTACTTC.

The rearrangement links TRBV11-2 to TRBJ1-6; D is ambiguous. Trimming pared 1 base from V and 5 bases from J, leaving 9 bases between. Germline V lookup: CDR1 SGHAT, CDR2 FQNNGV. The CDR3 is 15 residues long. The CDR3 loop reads CASSLAGGHNSPLHF. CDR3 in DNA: TGTGCCAGCAGCTTAGCGGGAGGCCATAATTCACCCCTCCACTTT.

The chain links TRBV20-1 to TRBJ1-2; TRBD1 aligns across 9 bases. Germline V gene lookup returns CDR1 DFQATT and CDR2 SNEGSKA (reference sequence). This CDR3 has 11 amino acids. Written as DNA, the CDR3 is TGCAGCAATTACAGGGGGCTCGGCTACACCTTC. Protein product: CSNYRGLGYTF.

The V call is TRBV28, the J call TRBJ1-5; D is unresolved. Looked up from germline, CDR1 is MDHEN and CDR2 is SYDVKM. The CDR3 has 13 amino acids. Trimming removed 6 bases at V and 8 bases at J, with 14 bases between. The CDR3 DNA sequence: TGTGCCAGCAGCCCAGTGGGTCTGGAGCCCCAGCATTTT. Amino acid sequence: CASSPVGLEPQHF.

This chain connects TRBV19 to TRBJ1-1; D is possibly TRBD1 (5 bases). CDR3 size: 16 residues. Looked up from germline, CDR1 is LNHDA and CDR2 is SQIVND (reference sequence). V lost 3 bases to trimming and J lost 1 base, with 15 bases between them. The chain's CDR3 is CASSISRSDRNTEAFF. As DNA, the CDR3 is TGTGCCAGTAGTATTTCCCGTAGCGACAGGAACACTGAAGCTTTCTTT.

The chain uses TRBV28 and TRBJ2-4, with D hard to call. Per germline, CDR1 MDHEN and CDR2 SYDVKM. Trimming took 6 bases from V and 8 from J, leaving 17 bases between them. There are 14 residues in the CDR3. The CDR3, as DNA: TGTGCCAGCAGCCTAGGGCCTACGCTAGACATTCAGTACTTC. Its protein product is CASSLGPTLDIQYF.

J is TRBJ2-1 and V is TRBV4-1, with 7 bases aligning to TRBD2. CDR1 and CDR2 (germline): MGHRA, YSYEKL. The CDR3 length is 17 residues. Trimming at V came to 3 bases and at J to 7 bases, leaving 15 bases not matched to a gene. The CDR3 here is CASSQLPGTTIFNEQFF. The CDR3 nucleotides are TGCGCCAGCAGCCAGTTGCCCGGGACTACCATCTTTAATGAGCAGTTCTTC.

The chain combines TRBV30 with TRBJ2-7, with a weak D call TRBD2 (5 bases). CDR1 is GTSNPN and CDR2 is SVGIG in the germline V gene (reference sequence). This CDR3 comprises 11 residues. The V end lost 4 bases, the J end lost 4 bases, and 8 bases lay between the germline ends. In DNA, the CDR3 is TGTGCCTGGACGAGGGAGTACGAGCAGTACTTC. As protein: CAWTREYEQYF.

The CDR3 region has the DNA TGCGCCCCACCCGGGACAGCCTCTACCTACGAGCAGTACTTC. Its translation is CAPPGTASTYEQYF. This chain uses TRBV23-1 with TRBJ2-7, with TRBD1 matching 7 bases. TRBV23-1 has ORF status, its function being uncertain. CDR3 length: 14 residues. The V and J ends lost 11 bases and 2 bases, in that order; junction bases with no gene match: 12.

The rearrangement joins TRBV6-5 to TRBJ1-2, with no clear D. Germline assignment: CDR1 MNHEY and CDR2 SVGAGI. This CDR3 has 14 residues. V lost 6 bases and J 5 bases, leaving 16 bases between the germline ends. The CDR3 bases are TGTGCCAGCAGGTTACTAGGTCTAGGGTATGGCTACACCTTC. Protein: CASRLLGLGYGYTF.

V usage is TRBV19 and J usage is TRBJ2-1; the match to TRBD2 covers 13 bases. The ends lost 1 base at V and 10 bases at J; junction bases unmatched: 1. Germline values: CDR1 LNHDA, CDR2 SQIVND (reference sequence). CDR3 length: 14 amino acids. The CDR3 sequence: CASSIGLAGGEQFF. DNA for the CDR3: TGTGCCAGTAGTATAGGACTAGCGGGAGGAGAGCAGTTCTTC.

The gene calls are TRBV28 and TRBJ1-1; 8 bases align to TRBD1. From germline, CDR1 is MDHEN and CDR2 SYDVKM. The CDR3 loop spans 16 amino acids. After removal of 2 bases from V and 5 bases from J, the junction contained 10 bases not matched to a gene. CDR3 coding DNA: TGTGCCAGCAGTTTAGGGCAGGCAGGGGGCTTGACTGAAGCTTTCTTT. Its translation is CASSLGQAGGLTEAFF.

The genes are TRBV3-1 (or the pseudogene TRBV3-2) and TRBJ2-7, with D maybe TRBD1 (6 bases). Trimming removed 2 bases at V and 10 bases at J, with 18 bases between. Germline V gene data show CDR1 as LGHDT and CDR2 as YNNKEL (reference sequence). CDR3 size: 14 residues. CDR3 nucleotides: TGTGCCAGCAGCCAATTGGTGGGGGCCCCCCTTCAGTACTTC. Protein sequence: CASSQLVGAPLQYF.

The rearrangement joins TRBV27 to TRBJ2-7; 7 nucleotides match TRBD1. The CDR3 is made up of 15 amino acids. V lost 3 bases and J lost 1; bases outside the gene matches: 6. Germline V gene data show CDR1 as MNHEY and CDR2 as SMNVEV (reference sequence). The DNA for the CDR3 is TGTGCCAGCAGTTTGTCGGCAGGGGGTTCCTACGAGCAGTACTTC. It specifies CASSLSAGGSYEQYF.

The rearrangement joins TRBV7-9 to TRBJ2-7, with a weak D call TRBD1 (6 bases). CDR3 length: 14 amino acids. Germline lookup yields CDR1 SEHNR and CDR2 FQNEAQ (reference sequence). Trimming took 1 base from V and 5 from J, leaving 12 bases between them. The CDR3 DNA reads TGTGCCAGCAGCTTAGTAGGGGGTAGAAACGAGCAGTACTTC. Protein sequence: CASSLVGGRNEQYF.

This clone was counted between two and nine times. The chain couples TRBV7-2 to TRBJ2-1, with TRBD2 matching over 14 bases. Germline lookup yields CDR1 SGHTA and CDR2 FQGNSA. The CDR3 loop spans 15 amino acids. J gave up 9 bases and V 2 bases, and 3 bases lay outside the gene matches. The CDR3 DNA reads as TGTGCCAGCAGCTTATCAGGGACTAGCGGGGGTGAGCAGTTCTTC. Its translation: CASSLSGTSGGEQFF.

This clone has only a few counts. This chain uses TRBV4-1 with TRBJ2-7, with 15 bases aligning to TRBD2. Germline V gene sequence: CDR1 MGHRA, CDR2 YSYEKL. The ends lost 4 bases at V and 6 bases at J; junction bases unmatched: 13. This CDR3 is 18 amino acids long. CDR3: CASSPASRTSGRVVEQYF. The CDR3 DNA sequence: TGCGCCAGCAGCCCGGCCTCCCGGACTAGCGGGAGGGTAGTCGAGCAGTACTTC.